Shown below are 19 T cell receptor beta chains from a single sample sequenced in a study of T cells in Graves' hyperthyroidism and ophthalmopathy. RNA transcripts served as the template for amplifying TCR beta CDR3 regions. An initial round of RT-PCR targeting the TCR CDR3 relied on the HTBI primer set. TCRdb re-derived calls from the multiplex PCR reads in MiXCR, one entry per CDR3 protein. Here the sample spans 300,000 to 350,000 distinct CDR3 sequences, around a sixth being singletons. The sequenced sample consisted of blood. The receptors shown here come from a man aged 25 to 45 with Graves' hyperthyroidism.

This clonotype was detected ten times or more. The J gene is TRBJ2-7, the V gene TRBV19; D uncertain. Deletions cut 3 bases from V and 0 bases from J, with 6 bases between. CDR1 is LNHDA and CDR2 is SQIVND in the germline V gene (reference sequence). This CDR3 is 13 amino acids long. CDR3 in DNA: TGTGCCAGTAGTATTGGAAGCTCCTACGAGCAGTACTTC. Amino acids: CASSIGSSYEQYF.

This clonotype was seen many times. V is TRBV24-1 and J is TRBJ2-3, with a possible D match to TRBD1 (5 bases). Germline assignment: CDR1 KGHDR and CDR2 SFDVKD. The germline V and J ends were trimmed by 3 bases and 0 bases, with 9 bases remaining between them. This CDR3 has 15 amino acids. The CDR3 sequence: CATSDLTVSTDTQYF. CDR3 DNA: TGTGCCACCAGTGATCTGACAGTAAGCACAGATACGCAGTATTTT.

This clonotype was detected only a few times. Germline and junction disagree at one end, which may indicate a read error. The rearrangement uses TRBV10-2 and TRBJ2-1; no clear D. CDR1 and CDR2 (germline): WSHSY, SAAADI. CDR3 length: 17 amino acids. Here the CDR3 DNA reads TGCGCCAGCAGGGAAACCGGGCTGCAGAGCTCCTACAATGAGCAGTTCTTT. Its translation is CASRETGLQSSYNEQFF.

This clonotype was recorded many times. The genes are TRBV3-1 and TRBJ1-2; 12 nucleotides align to TRBD1. Germline CDR1 LGHDT, CDR2 YNNKEL (reference sequence). V shed 2 bases and J 6 bases; nucleotides not matched to a gene: 10. The CDR3 length is 17 residues. CDR3 in DNA: TGTGCCAGCAGCCAAAGGGACAGGGGGCGAAGTTGGCATGGCTACACCTTC. Residues: CASSQRDRGRSWHGYTF.

This clonotype appeared a single time. V gene TRBV6-2 or TRBV6-3 combines with J gene TRBJ1-5; 7 nucleotides align to TRBD1. Germline CDR1 reads MNHEY; CDR2 reads SVGEGT. Unmatched junction bases numbered 5, after V lost 6 bases and J lost 0 bases. The CDR3 loop spans 15 amino acids. CDR3 protein: CASSRGGYSNQPQHF. In nucleotides, the CDR3 is TGTGCCAGCAGCAGGGGGGGATATAGCAATCAGCCCCAGCATTTT.

This clonotype was found many times. The rearrangement uses TRBV6-1 and TRBJ1-2; D not certain. Trimming took 5 bases from V and 6 from J, leaving 13 bases between them. Germline CDR1 MNHNS, CDR2 SASEGT. This CDR3 has 13 amino acids. Here the CDR3 reads CASSYTAWDGYTF. The CDR3 coding sequence is TGTGCCAGCAGTTACACGGCATGGGATGGCTACACCTTC.

The sample holds many counts of this clonotype. The V and J genes are TRBV2 and TRBJ2-3; TRBD2 aligns across 12 bases. With V trimmed by 7 bases and J by 0 bases, 8 bases remained unmatched. Germline CDR1 SNHLY, CDR2 FYNNEI. The CDR3 consists of 17 residues. The CDR3 nucleotides are TGTGCCAGCACCGAAGGACTAGCGGGACCTAGCACAGATACGCAGTATTTT. Translating it yields CASTEGLAGPSTDTQYF.

This clonotype was counted many times. The rearrangement joins TRBV6-1 to TRBJ2-1; D remains unclear. Per germline, CDR1 MNHNS and CDR2 SASEGT. Trimming left V 9 bases short and J 10 bases short, with 10 bases between. The CDR3 extends over 10 amino acids. CDR3 protein: CASFPCEQFF. In nucleotides, the CDR3 is TGTGCCAGTTTCCCCTGCGAGCAGTTCTTC.

The genes are TRBV9 and TRBJ1-1; 8 positions agree with TRBD1. The CDR3 consists of 15 residues. Germline V gene data show CDR1 as SGDLS and CDR2 as YYNGEE. V trimming: 0 bases; J trimming: 7 bases; junction bases outside the gene matches: 8. CDR3 sequence reads: CASSVDGRGLGEAFF. In DNA form, the CDR3 reads TGTGCCAGCAGCGTAGATGGCAGGGGGCTGGGTGAAGCTTTCTTT. Full variable domain (outside the CDR3, taken from reference TRBV9 and TRBJ1-1): DSGVTQTPKHLITATGQRVTLRCSPRSGDLSVYWYQQSLDQGLQFLIQYYNGEERAKGNILERFSAQQFPDLHSELNLSSLELGDSALYFCASSVDGRGLGEAFFGQGTRLTVV.

The table lists this clonotype with a few counts. This rearrangement joins TRBV7-9 to TRBJ2-5; D might be TRBD2 (6 bases). The germline V gene encodes CDR1 SEHNR and CDR2 FQNEAQ (reference sequence). V was cut by 8 bases and J by 3 bases, with 13 bases left in between. The CDR3 has 13 amino acids. The CDR3 nucleotides read TGTGCCAGCGCCTGGGGGGAGAAAGAGACCCAGTACTTC. Protein: CASAWGEKETQYF.

The chain uses TRBV20-1 and TRBJ2-7; D possibly corresponds to TRBD1 (6 bases). The CDR3 is 13 residues long. From germline, CDR1 is DFQATT and CDR2 SNEGSKA (reference sequence). The CDR3 region has the DNA TGCAGGGCGGGCACGAAGGGGGTCGTCGAGCAGTACTTC. Its protein is CRAGTKGVVEQYF.

On this clonotype: This may be a read error: a much more frequent sequence differs by one nucleotide. The rearrangement joins TRBV6-9 to TRBJ1-5, with D hard to call. The CDR3 consists of 12 residues. Germline V gene lookup returns CDR1 MNHGY and CDR2 SVAAGI. Here the CDR3 DNA reads TGTGCCAGAAGTTACCCTCCTCGGCCCCAGCATTTT. Translated, it gives CARSYPPRPQHF.

This clonotype was detected many times. V is TRBV5-1 and J is TRBJ2-1, with D possibly TRBD1 on 5 matching bases. The ends were cut back, 2 bases at V and 12 bases at J, with 12 bases in the middle. Germline lookup yields CDR1 SGHRS and CDR2 YFSETQ. This CDR3 is built from 12 residues. The CDR3 nucleotides are TGCGCCAGCAGCTTCAGGGCGAGTGGGCAGTTCTTC. It is translated as CASSFRASGQFF.

Ten or more counts support this clonotype. The genes are TRBV5-1 and TRBJ2-3; TRBD2 agrees at 9 bases. The CDR3 consists of 14 residues. J was trimmed by 0 bases and V by 7 bases; bases with no gene match: 3. The germline V gene has CDR1 SGHRS and CDR2 YFSETQ. The CDR3 DNA reads TGCGCCAGCCGGCGGGGGGGGAGCACAGATACGCAGTATTTT. Its translation is CASRRGGSTDTQYF.

The chain carries TRBV4-2 and TRBJ2-1; a weak D match, TRBD1 (5 bases). Per the germline V gene, CDR1 is LGHNA and CDR2 is YNFKEQ. The CDR3 covers 13 residues. V was shortened by 5 bases and J by 1 base, with 6 bases between the two germline ends. This CDR3 reads CASSGASYNEQFF. DNA of the CDR3: TGTGCCAGCAGCGGGGCGTCCTACAATGAGCAGTTCTTC.

V usage is TRBV19 and J usage is TRBJ1-6; TRBD1 matches at 7 bases. The germline gives CDR1 LNHDA, CDR2 SQIVND (reference sequence). The trim removed 6 bases at V and 7 bases at J, leaving 9 bases unmatched. The CDR3 consists of 15 residues. This CDR3 reads CASRPRDSLNSPLHF. As DNA, the CDR3 is TGTGCCAGTAGGCCCCGGGACAGTCTCAATTCACCCCTCCACTTT.

This clonotype showed up many times. V and J are TRBV10-3 and TRBJ2-7, with D unresolved. This CDR3 comprises 11 residues. Germline CDR1 and CDR2: ENHRY and SYGVKD. Trimming pared 10 bases from V and 5 bases from J, leaving 12 bases between. The CDR3 nucleotides are TGTGCCACCGCCACTGCGGACGAGCAGTACTTC. Encoded protein: CATATADEQYF.

This clonotype was recorded a few times. This chain links TRBV27 with TRBJ2-1, with D possibly TRBD1 on 6 matching bases. The CDR3 has 16 amino acids. CDR1 and CDR2 from the germline V gene are MNHEY and SMNVEV (reference sequence). The ends were cut back, 4 bases at V and 6 bases at J, with 19 bases in the middle. The CDR3 loop reads CASSSLGPQGVNEQFF. CDR3 nucleotide sequence: TGTGCCAGCAGTTCACTGGGACCACAGGGTGTCAATGAGCAGTTCTTC.

This clonotype was counted ten times or more. This chain connects TRBV20-1 to TRBJ2-3; no clear D gene. The CDR3 is 13 residues long. Trimming cost V 0 bases and J 2 bases, with 6 bases left between them. Germline V gene sequence: CDR1 DFQATT, CDR2 SNEGSKA (reference sequence). This CDR3 reads CSARDVVTDTQYF. CDR3 sequence (DNA): TGCAGTGCTAGAGATGTCGTCACAGATACGCAGTATTTT.